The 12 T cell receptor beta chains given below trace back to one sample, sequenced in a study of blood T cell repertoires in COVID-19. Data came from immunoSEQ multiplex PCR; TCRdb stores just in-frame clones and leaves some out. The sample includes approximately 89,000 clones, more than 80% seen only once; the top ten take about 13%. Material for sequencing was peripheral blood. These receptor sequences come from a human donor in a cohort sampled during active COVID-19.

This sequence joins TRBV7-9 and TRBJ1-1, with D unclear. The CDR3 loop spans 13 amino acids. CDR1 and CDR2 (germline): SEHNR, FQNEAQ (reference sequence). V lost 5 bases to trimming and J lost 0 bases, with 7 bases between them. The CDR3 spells CASSPAVNTEAFF. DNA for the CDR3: TGTGCCAGCAGCCCAGCGGTGAACACTGAAGCTTTCTTT.

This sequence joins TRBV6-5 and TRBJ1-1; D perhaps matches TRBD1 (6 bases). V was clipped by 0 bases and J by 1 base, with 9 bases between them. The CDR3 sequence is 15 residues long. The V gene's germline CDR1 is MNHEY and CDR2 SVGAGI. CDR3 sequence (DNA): TGTGCCAGCAGTTACTCTGCCAGGGGGAACACTGAAGCTTTCTTT. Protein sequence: CASSYSARGNTEAFF.

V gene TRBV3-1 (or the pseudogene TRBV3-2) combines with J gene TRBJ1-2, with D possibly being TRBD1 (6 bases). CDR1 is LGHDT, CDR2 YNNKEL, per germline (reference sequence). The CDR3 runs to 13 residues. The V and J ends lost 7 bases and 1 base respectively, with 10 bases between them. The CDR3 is CASNRDNNYGYTF. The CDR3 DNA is TGTGCCAGCAACCGGGACAATAACTATGGCTACACCTTC.

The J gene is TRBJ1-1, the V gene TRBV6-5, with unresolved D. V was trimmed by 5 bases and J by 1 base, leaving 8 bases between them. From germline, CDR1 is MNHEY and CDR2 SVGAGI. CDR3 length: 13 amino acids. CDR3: CASSNTRNTEAFF. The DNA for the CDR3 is TGTGCCAGCAGTAATACACGGAACACTGAAGCTTTCTTT.

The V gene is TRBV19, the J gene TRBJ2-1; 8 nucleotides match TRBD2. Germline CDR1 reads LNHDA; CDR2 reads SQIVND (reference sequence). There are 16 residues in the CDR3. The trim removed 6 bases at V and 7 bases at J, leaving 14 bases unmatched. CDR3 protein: CASSPLGGGKRNEQFF. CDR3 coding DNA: TGTGCCAGTAGCCCCCTCGGGGGGGGGAAGAGGAATGAGCAGTTCTTC.

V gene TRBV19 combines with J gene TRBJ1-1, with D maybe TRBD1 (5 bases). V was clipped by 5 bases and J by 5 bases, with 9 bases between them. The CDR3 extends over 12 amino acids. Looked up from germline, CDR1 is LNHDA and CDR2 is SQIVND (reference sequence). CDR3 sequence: CASSEQGTEAFF. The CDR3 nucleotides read TGTGCCAGTAGTGAGCAGGGTACTGAAGCTTTCTTT.

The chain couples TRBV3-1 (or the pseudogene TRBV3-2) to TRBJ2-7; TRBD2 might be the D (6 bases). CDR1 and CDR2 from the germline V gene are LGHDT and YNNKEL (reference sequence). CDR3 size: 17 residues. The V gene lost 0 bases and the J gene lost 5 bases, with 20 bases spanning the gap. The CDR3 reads CASSQDRGGLGGDEQYF. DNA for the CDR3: TGTGCCAGCAGCCAAGATCGAGGCGGGCTGGGGGGAGACGAGCAGTACTTC.

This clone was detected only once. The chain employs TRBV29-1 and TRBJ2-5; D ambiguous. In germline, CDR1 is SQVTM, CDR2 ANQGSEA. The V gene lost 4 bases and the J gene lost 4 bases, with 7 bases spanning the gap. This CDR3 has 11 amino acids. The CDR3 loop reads CSVVRLETQYF. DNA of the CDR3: TGCAGCGTTGTGAGGTTAGAGACCCAGTACTTC.

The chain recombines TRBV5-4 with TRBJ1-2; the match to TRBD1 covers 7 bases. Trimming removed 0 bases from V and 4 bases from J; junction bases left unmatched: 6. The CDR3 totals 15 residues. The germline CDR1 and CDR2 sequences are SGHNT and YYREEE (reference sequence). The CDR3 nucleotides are TGTGCCAGCAGCTTGGAGACAGGGTACGGCTATGGCTACACCTTC. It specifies CASSLETGYGYGYTF. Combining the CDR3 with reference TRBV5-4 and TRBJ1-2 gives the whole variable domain ETGVTQSPTHLIKTRGQQVTLRCSSQSGHNTVSWYQQALGQGPQFIFQYYREEENGRGNFPPRFSGLQFPNYSSELNVNALELDDSALYLCASSLETGYGYGYTFGSGTRLTVV.

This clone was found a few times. CDR3: CASSLGGLLGYTF. The DNA for the CDR3 is TGTGCCAGCAGTTTGGGGGGGCTCCTCGGCTACACCTTC. This chain links TRBV28 with TRBJ1-2; TRBD1 might be the D (6 bases). The V gene's germline CDR1 is MDHEN and CDR2 SYDVKM. This CDR3 has 13 residues. Trimming cost V 3 bases and J 8 bases, with 13 bases left between them.

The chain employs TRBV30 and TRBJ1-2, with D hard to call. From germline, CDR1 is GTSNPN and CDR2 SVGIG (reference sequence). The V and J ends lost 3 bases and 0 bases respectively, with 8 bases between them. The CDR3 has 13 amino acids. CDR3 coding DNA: TGTGCCTGGAGGAGGATAACTAACTATGGCTACACCTTC. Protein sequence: CAWRRITNYGYTF.

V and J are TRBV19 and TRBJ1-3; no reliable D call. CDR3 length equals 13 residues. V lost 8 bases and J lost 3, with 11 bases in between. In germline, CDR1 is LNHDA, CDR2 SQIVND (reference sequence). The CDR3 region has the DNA TGTGCCAGTGGATGGCAGCGTGGAAACACCATATATTTT. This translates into CASGWQRGNTIYF.